This T cell receptor beta chain was found in a study of PD-1 blockade in classical Hodgkin lymphoma. Stated time point: cycle 4 day 1 (C4D1), after 5 to 7 weeks of nivolumab. Each patient's relapse followed autologous stem cell transplantation, and brentuximab vedotin exposure varied. Germline V gene data show CDR1 as LGHNA and CDR2 as YSLEER. Germline trimming cut 1 base from V and 0 bases from J; bases unmatched to any gene: 6. The CDR3 sequence is 18 residues long. About this clone itself: The antigen is not known.

TCRdb's copy holds only in-frame clones and misses some; the assay was immunoSEQ multiplex PCR. This table has approximately 38,000 clones, 70% to 85% appearing once. General study results and limits: Researchers reported that CD4+ TCR diversity, though not CD8+, rose significantly by C4D1.

This chain uses TRBV4-3 with TRBJ2-1; TRBD2 matches at 10 bases. The sequencing here drew on peripheral blood mononuclear cells (PBMCs), taken before the fourth cycle of nivolumab. The clonotype was recovered from a human donor with classical Hodgkin lymphoma. The DNA for the CDR3 is TGCGCCAGCAGCCAAGTGAGCGGGGGGGCATTCTCCTACAATGAGCAGTTCTTC. Its protein product is CASSQVSGGAFSYNEQFF.